This note documents a single TCR beta chain sequence. Germline values: CDR1 KGHDR, CDR2 SFDVKD. The CDR3 loop spans 14 amino acids. V was clipped by 2 bases and J by 4 bases, with 7 bases between them. The TCR beta repertoire was assessed by survey-level immunoSEQ sequencing. Produced via immunoSEQ multiplex PCR; TCRdb's table is partial and in-frame only. There are approximately 50,000 clones in the sample; about 92% occur only once, and around a tenth lies in the top ten. The genes are TRBV24-1 and TRBJ2-2; a weak D match, TRBD1 (5 bases). The clonotype comes from a man aged 35-49 years with rheumatoid arthritis. Sequencing input: PBMCs. CDR3 in DNA: TGTGCCACCAGTGATTATGGGGCCACCGGGGAGCTGTTTTTT. This gives the protein CATSDYGATGELFF.